A single sample is the source of the 7 T cell receptor beta chains below, sequenced in a study of cytomegalovirus exposure and HLA in healthy donors. Data came from immunoSEQ multiplex PCR; TCRdb stores just in-frame clones and leaves some out. Of 100,000 to 150,000 clones in the sample, roughly nine tenths were seen once. The sample comprised PBMCs. These receptors all stem from a woman younger than 30 in good health and CMV-seronegative.

This chain uses TRBV4-1 with TRBJ2-5, with 9 nucleotides matching TRBD1. V lost 5 bases to trimming and J lost 3 bases; unmatched junction nucleotides: 4. The CDR3 covers 14 residues. Germline V gives CDR1 MGHRA, CDR2 YSYEKL. The CDR3 nucleotides read TGCGCCAGCAGCTTCAGGACAGGGGAAGAGACCCAGTACTTC. Translated: CASSFRTGEETQYF.

V usage is TRBV2 and J usage is TRBJ1-2; no reliable D call. The CDR3 is 13 amino acids. V was shortened by 0 bases and J by 4 bases, with 6 bases between the two germline ends. From germline, CDR1 is SNHLY and CDR2 FYNNEI. The CDR3 nucleotides read TGTGCCAGCAGTGAAGCGCGTGGCTATGGCTACACCTTC. It specifies CASSEARGYGYTF.

J is TRBJ1-4 and V is TRBV7-8; 7 nucleotides agree with TRBD1. V shed 2 bases and J 7 bases; nucleotides not matched to a gene: 7. Per the germline V gene, CDR1 is SGHVS and CDR2 is FQNEAQ. The CDR3 has 15 residues. The CDR3 bases are TGTGCCAGCAGCTTAAAGTCAGGGGGACTTGAAAAACTGTTTTTT. Translation: CASSLKSGGLEKLFF.

The rearrangement links TRBV28 to TRBJ2-5; 9 nucleotides line up with TRBD2. J lost 1 base, V lost 5 bases, and 11 bases had no gene match. From germline, CDR1 is MDHEN and CDR2 SYDVKM. The CDR3 contains 17 residues. CDR3 in amino acids: CASSTPLAGVSQETQYF. The CDR3 nucleotides are TGTGCCAGCAGTACCCCATTAGCGGGAGTCTCCCAAGAGACCCAGTACTTC.

This chain joins TRBV25-1 and TRBJ1-2; tentatively, D is TRBD1 (5 bases). CDR3 length: 11 residues. Between the trimmed V and J ends, which lost 11 bases and 2 bases, there was a span of 9 bases. The germline CDR1 and CDR2 sequences are MGHDK and SYGVNS. CDR3: CAARGNYGYTF. Written as DNA, the CDR3 is TGTGCCGCGCGGGGGAACTATGGCTACACCTTC.

The rearrangement uses TRBV11-3 and TRBJ2-7, with 7 nucleotides matching TRBD1. The CDR3 totals 13 residues. The V segment lost 6 bases and the J segment 2 bases; nucleotides outside the gene matches: 4. Germline V lookup: CDR1 SGHNT, CDR2 YENEEA. CDR3 in DNA: TGTGCCAGCAGTGGACAGGATGCCTACGAGCAGTACTTC. Amino acids: CASSGQDAYEQYF.

V and J are TRBV18 and TRBJ2-7, with 10 positions matching TRBD1. The CDR3 is 13 residues long. Germline lookup yields CDR1 KGHSH and CDR2 LQKENI. V lost 3 bases and J lost 5; bases outside the gene matches: 1. CDR3 coding DNA: TGTGCCAGCTCACCGGGACAGGGGAACGAGCAGTACTTC. It translates to CASSPGQGNEQYF.